This is a list of T cell receptor beta chains from one sample in a study of cytomegalovirus exposure and HLA in healthy donors. Method: immunoSEQ multiplex PCR; TCRdb's copy keeps in-frame clones and lacks some. The profile shows approximately 190,000 clones, 81% of them singletons. Sequences were obtained from PBMCs. The receptors were sampled from a man aged 35-49 years in good health and CMV-seropositive. Each CDR3 is given with its conserved first and last residue. The D gene is left open where the match is weak. Clone size, where shown, is once, few, many, or a class for clones that have expanded.

cdr3_nt: TGTGCCAGCAGTTTAAGCGACAGGGGGCGCCTAGACTATGGCTACACCTTC; cdr3_aa: CASSLSDRGRLDYGYTF; clone_size: once; cdr3_length: 17; v_call: TRBV27; j_call: TRBJ1-2; d_call: TRBD1
cdr3_nt: TGCGCCAGCAGCCATCGACAGGGAGAGGACACCGGGGAGCTGTTTTTT; cdr3_aa: CASSHRQGEDTGELFF; clone_size: -; cdr3_length: 16; v_call: TRBV4-1; j_call: TRBJ2-2; d_call: TRBD1
cdr3_nt: TGTGCCAGCAGCCCCACGGGGGGCGGGATCACCTACGAGCAGTACTTC; cdr3_aa: CASSPTGGGITYEQYF; clone_size: once; cdr3_length: 16; v_call: TRBV5-6; j_call: TRBJ2-7; d_call: -
cdr3_nt: TGTGCCAGCAGCGTCTCGCGGAACTACCAAGAGACCCAGTACTTC; cdr3_aa: CASSVSRNYQETQYF; clone_size: -; cdr3_length: 15; v_call: TRBV9; j_call: TRBJ2-5; d_call: -
cdr3_nt: TGTGCCAGCAGCCAAGGGGGGGGACGGGAGCAGTACTTC; cdr3_aa: CASSQGGGREQYF; clone_size: -; cdr3_length: 13; v_call: TRBV14; j_call: TRBJ2-7; d_call: TRBD2
cdr3_nt: TGTGCCAGCAGTATCTATCCGGGACTAGCGGGACAAGAGACCCAGTACTTC; cdr3_aa: CASSIYPGLAGQETQYF; clone_size: -; cdr3_length: 17; v_call: TRBV27; j_call: TRBJ2-5; d_call: TRBD2
cdr3_nt: TGTGCCAGCAGCCCGGACGGGACATTCGGGCCTAACTATGGCTACACCTTC; cdr3_aa: CASSPDGTFGPNYGYTF; clone_size: -; cdr3_length: 17; v_call: TRBV7-9; j_call: TRBJ1-2; d_call: -
cdr3_nt: TGTGCCAGCTCACTCATGGGCCGAGGGAATCAGCCCCAGCATTTT; cdr3_aa: CASSLMGRGNQPQHF; clone_size: -; cdr3_length: 15; v_call: TRBV18; j_call: TRBJ1-5; d_call: -
cdr3_nt: TGTGCCAGCTGCCGGACAGCCGCCTGCACCTTC; cdr3_aa: CASCRTAACTF; clone_size: -; cdr3_length: 11; v_call: TRBV28; j_call: TRBJ1-2; d_call: -
cdr3_nt: TGCAGCGTTGAGGGCGGGGGGAGCACAGATACGCAGTATTTT; cdr3_aa: CSVEGGGSTDTQYF; clone_size: -; cdr3_length: 14; v_call: TRBV29-1; j_call: TRBJ2-3; d_call: TRBD2
cdr3_nt: TGTGCCAGCAGCGATTTAGGCGGGAGGGCGGATACGCAGTATTTT; cdr3_aa: CASSDLGGRADTQYF; clone_size: -; cdr3_length: 15; v_call: TRBV7-9; j_call: TRBJ2-3; d_call: TRBD2
cdr3_nt: TGTGCCAGCAGTTTTTTAGGACAGGGGAACACTGAAGCTTTCTTT; cdr3_aa: CASSFLGQGNTEAFF; clone_size: -; cdr3_length: 15; v_call: TRBV7-9; j_call: TRBJ1-1; d_call: TRBD1
cdr3_nt: TGTGCCAGCAGTTCCCTGGGACTAGCTCACAATGAGCAGTTCTTC; cdr3_aa: CASSSLGLAHNEQFF; clone_size: -; cdr3_length: 15; v_call: TRBV28; j_call: TRBJ2-1; d_call: TRBD2
cdr3_nt: TGTGCCAGCAGCTTACAGGGGCCAGATACGCAGTATTTT; cdr3_aa: CASSLQGPDTQYF; clone_size: -; cdr3_length: 13; v_call: TRBV5-6; j_call: TRBJ2-3; d_call: TRBD1
cdr3_nt: TGTGCCAGCTCACCCAAGGGTCCAGGGGGAGGCACTGAAGCTTTCTTT; cdr3_aa: CASSPKGPGGGTEAFF; clone_size: few; cdr3_length: 16; v_call: TRBV18; j_call: TRBJ1-1; d_call: TRBD1
cdr3_nt: TGTGCCAGCAGCTTGCGGGCCGGGACTTCAGGTCTCTACGAGCAGTACTTC; cdr3_aa: CASSLRAGTSGLYEQYF; clone_size: -; cdr3_length: 17; v_call: TRBV5-6; j_call: TRBJ2-7; d_call: -
cdr3_nt: TGTGCCAGCAGTTACTCGGGCGGGGGGGCCGGAGAGACCCAGTACTTC; cdr3_aa: CASSYSGGGAGETQYF; clone_size: -; cdr3_length: 16; v_call: TRBV6-5; j_call: TRBJ2-5; d_call: TRBD2
cdr3_nt: TGTGCCAGCACCCTCTCCGTCGGTAGCGGGAGACTTATTCCAGATACGCAGTATTTT; cdr3_aa: CASTLSVGSGRLIPDTQYF; clone_size: -; cdr3_length: 19; v_call: TRBV7-9; j_call: TRBJ2-3; d_call: TRBD2
cdr3_nt: TGTGCCAGCTCACCTGGGACAGTCTCTGGAAACACCATATATTTT; cdr3_aa: CASSPGTVSGNTIYF; clone_size: once; cdr3_length: 15; v_call: TRBV18; j_call: TRBJ1-3; d_call: TRBD1
cdr3_nt: TGTGCCAGCAGCGTGGGGAACAGGGGAAGGTCCTACGAGCAGTACTTC; cdr3_aa: CASSVGNRGRSYEQYF; clone_size: -; cdr3_length: 16; v_call: TRBV9; j_call: TRBJ2-7; d_call: TRBD1
cdr3_nt: TGCGCCAGCAGCCACTCGGCGGACTCGACTGAGACGTACTTC; cdr3_aa: CASSHSADSTETYF; clone_size: few; cdr3_length: 14; v_call: TRBV4-1; j_call: TRBJ2-7; d_call: -
cdr3_nt: TGTGCCAGCACCCTAGGGGCAGCCACTAACTATGGCTACACCTTC; cdr3_aa: CASTLGAATNYGYTF; clone_size: -; cdr3_length: 15; v_call: TRBV28; j_call: TRBJ1-2; d_call: -
cdr3_nt: TGTGCCAGCGCCTCAGGGGACACGGGGGCCAACGTCCTGACTTTC; cdr3_aa: CASASGDTGANVLTF; clone_size: -; cdr3_length: 15; v_call: TRBV27; j_call: TRBJ2-6; d_call: -
cdr3_nt: TGTGCCAGCAGTTTTAGTAACTGGAATCAGCCCCAGCATTTT; cdr3_aa: CASSFSNWNQPQHF; clone_size: -; cdr3_length: 14; v_call: TRBV6-5; j_call: TRBJ1-5; d_call: -
cdr3_nt: TGCAGCGTTCGTACTGGACAGGGGAGTAGTTACGAGCAGTACTTC; cdr3_aa: CSVRTGQGSSYEQYF; clone_size: -; cdr3_length: 15; v_call: TRBV29-1; j_call: TRBJ2-7; d_call: TRBD1
cdr3_nt: TGTGCCAGCAGCTTTGGCGGGGGGGCCATATTAGGAGAGACCCAGTACTTC; cdr3_aa: CASSFGGGAILGETQYF; clone_size: -; cdr3_length: 17; v_call: TRBV7-6; j_call: TRBJ2-5; d_call: TRBD2
cdr3_nt: TGTGCCAGCAGCTTGGGGCAGGCTGGAAACACCATATATTTT; cdr3_aa: CASSLGQAGNTIYF; clone_size: -; cdr3_length: 14; v_call: TRBV5-5; j_call: TRBJ1-3; d_call: -
cdr3_nt: TGTGCCAGCAGCGTAGAGAGGGGACAGCCTTTGAACACCGGGGAGCTGTTTTTT; cdr3_aa: CASSVERGQPLNTGELFF; clone_size: -; cdr3_length: 18; v_call: TRBV9; j_call: TRBJ2-2; d_call: TRBD1
cdr3_nt: TGTGCCAGTAGTCCGGGTGTGGAGCGGCAATTAGAGACCCAGTACTTC; cdr3_aa: CASSPGVERQLETQYF; clone_size: -; cdr3_length: 16; v_call: TRBV19; j_call: TRBJ2-5; d_call: -
cdr3_nt: TGTGCCTGGAGTGTAATGGACAGGCGATACAATGAGCAGTTCTTC; cdr3_aa: CAWSVMDRRYNEQFF; clone_size: -; cdr3_length: 15; v_call: TRBV30; j_call: TRBJ2-1; d_call: TRBD1
cdr3_nt: TGTGCCAGTAGTAGTGGCCACCCCAGCAATCAGCCCCAGCATTTT; cdr3_aa: CASSSGHPSNQPQHF; clone_size: -; cdr3_length: 15; v_call: TRBV19; j_call: TRBJ1-5; d_call: -